These 31 T cell receptor beta chains were all obtained from the same sample, sequenced in a study of T cell changes during pregnancy in multiple sclerosis. The table came from immunoSEQ multiplex PCR; TCRdb's copy has only in-frame clones and leaves some out. The top ten clones hold approximately 3% of a sample with tens of thousands of clones, around 93% of them seen once. Specimen: peripheral blood, collected in the second trimester of pregnancy. Receptors were obtained from a female donor in good health, enrolled as a control in a pregnancy study.

The chain joins TRBV11-2 to TRBJ2-2, with a weak D call TRBD1 (6 bases). Per the germline V gene, CDR1 is SGHAT and CDR2 is FQNNGV. Trimming removed 5 bases at V and 5 bases at J, with 12 bases between. The CDR3 contains 14 residues. The CDR3 spells CASSALQGTGELFF. The CDR3 coding sequence is TGTGCCAGCAGCGCCTTACAGGGAACCGGGGAGCTGTTTTTT. The full variable domain, completed using reference TRBV11-2 and TRBJ2-2, is EAGVAQSPRYKIIEKRQSVAFWCNPISGHATLYWYQQILGQGPKLLIQFQNNGVVDDSQLPKDRFSAERLKGVDSTLKIQPAKLEDSAVYLCASSALQGTGELFFGEGSRLTVL.

This chain links TRBV27 with TRBJ1-2; D gene unclear. Looked up from germline, CDR1 is MNHEY and CDR2 is SMNVEV (reference sequence). This CDR3 spans 14 amino acids. The V end lost 6 bases, the J end lost 4 bases, and 15 bases lay between the germline ends. The CDR3 region is CASSLHHNIYGYTF. The CDR3 DNA reads TGTGCCAGCAGCCTGCATCACAATATCTATGGCTACACCTTC.

This clone was counted only a few times. The V and J genes are TRBV27 and TRBJ1-1; 7 positions agree with TRBD1. CDR1 is MNHEY, CDR2 SMNVEV, per germline (reference sequence). With V trimmed by 4 bases and J by 2 bases, 7 bases remained unmatched. This CDR3 region has 15 residues. The CDR3 loop is CASSSPDRVNTEAFF. The CDR3 coding sequence is TGTGCCAGCAGTTCCCCTGACAGGGTAAACACTGAAGCTTTCTTT.

This chain joins TRBV6-5 and TRBJ2-1, with 8 nucleotides matching TRBD2. CDR3 length: 13 residues. The junction had 6 bases not matched to a gene; V was cut back by 7 bases and J by 7 bases. The V gene's germline CDR1 is MNHEY and CDR2 SVGAGI. Here the CDR3 reads CASTRGGRNEQFF. The CDR3 coding sequence is TGTGCCAGCACTCGGGGGGGCCGAAATGAGCAGTTCTTC.

The chain links TRBV19 to TRBJ1-2; possibly TRBD1 for D (5 bases). This CDR3 is 16 amino acids long. Trimming stripped 5 bases from V and 2 bases from J, with 18 bases between. Per germline, CDR1 LNHDA and CDR2 SQIVND (reference sequence). The CDR3 coding sequence is TGTGCCAGTAGTGTAAAGGGGCGAAATCCCAACTATGGCTACACCTTC. Translation: CASSVKGRNPNYGYTF.

The CDR3 nucleotides are TGTGCCAGCAGTGAATCAGGCACAGATACGCAGTATTTT. It translates to CASSESGTDTQYF. The chain joins TRBV6-1 to TRBJ2-3; D is ambiguous. Trimming cost V 2 bases and J 1 base, with 4 bases left between them. The CDR3 is 13 residues long. From germline, CDR1 is MNHNS and CDR2 SASEGT.

J is TRBJ2-5 and V is TRBV15; 9 positions agree with TRBD1. The CDR3 length is 15 residues. Germline CDR1 and CDR2: LNHNV and YYDKDF (reference sequence). The V segment lost 5 bases and the J segment 4 bases; nucleotides outside the gene matches: 8. CDR3 bases: TGTGCCACCAGCCAGGACAGGGGAGGGGGAGAGACCCAGTACTTC. It yields the protein CATSQDRGGGETQYF.

A single count supports this clone. This chain connects TRBV18 to TRBJ2-3; TRBD1 matches at 7 bases. CDR3 length: 15 residues. J was trimmed by 1 base and V by 6 bases; bases with no gene match: 7. Per germline, CDR1 KGHSH and CDR2 LQKENI. The CDR3 DNA is TGTGCCAGCTCCTTCGGACAGGTTCGCACAGATACGCAGTATTTT. It codes for CASSFGQVRTDTQYF.

The chain combines TRBV7-7 with TRBJ1-3; D perhaps matches TRBD1 (6 bases). The germline CDR1 and CDR2 sequences are SSHAT and FNYEAQ (reference sequence). The CDR3 spans 13 residues. The CDR3 here is CAPPPGGGNTIYF. DNA for the CDR3: TGTGCTCCTCCCCCGGGGGGCGGAAACACCATATATTTT.

The chain links TRBV5-5 to TRBJ2-7; 7 bases map to TRBD2. This CDR3 is built from 14 residues. The germline V gene has CDR1 SGHKS and CDR2 YYEKEE (reference sequence). V gave up 4 bases and J gave up 5 bases; unmatched junction bases: 9. The CDR3 region is CASSPGRGRNEQYF. The CDR3, as DNA: TGTGCCAGCAGCCCGGGGAGGGGCCGGAACGAGCAGTACTTC.

CDR3 in DNA: TGCGCCAGCAGCCAAGATGGGCGAGCTAACTATGGCTACACCTTC. Residues: CASSQDGRANYGYTF. The J gene is TRBJ1-2, the V gene TRBV4-3; D gene uncertain. Trimming stripped 0 bases from V and 0 bases from J, with 8 bases between. This CDR3 contains 15 residues. Germline loops: CDR1 LGHNA, CDR2 YSLEER.

The CDR3 spells CASSLVGRETQYF. The CDR3 coding sequence is TGTGCCAGCAGCTTAGTGGGGAGAGAGACCCAGTACTTC. The chain couples TRBV7-9 to TRBJ2-5; perhaps TRBD2 as D (5 bases). Trimming shortened V by 1 base and J by 4 bases, and 7 bases separated the two germline ends. The CDR3 contains 13 residues. The germline V gene has CDR1 SEHNR and CDR2 FQNEAQ (reference sequence).

J is TRBJ1-1 and V is TRBV2; unclear D gene. V lost 4 bases and J lost 1, with 7 bases in between. This CDR3 has 13 amino acids. Germline CDR1 and CDR2: SNHLY and FYNNEI. CDR3 sequence: CASSAEKNTEAFF. CDR3 nucleotides: TGTGCCAGCAGTGCAGAAAAGAACACTGAAGCTTTCTTT.

The V call is TRBV2, the J call TRBJ1-5; D not certain. V gave up 6 bases and J gave up 4 bases, with 10 bases separating them. The CDR3 is made up of 13 amino acids. Germline assignment: CDR1 SNHLY and CDR2 FYNNEI. The DNA for the CDR3 is TGTGCCAGCAGAAGCTTCGGGAATCAGCCCCAGCATTTT. Residues: CASRSFGNQPQHF.

This rearrangement joins TRBV6-1 to TRBJ2-2; tentative D call: TRBD1 (6 bases). Trimming stripped 6 bases from V and 5 bases from J, with 13 bases between. The CDR3 has 14 residues. Germline-derived CDR1 and CDR2 are MNHNS and SASEGT. The CDR3 reads CASSLYRDTGELFF. In nucleotides, the CDR3 is TGTGCCAGCAGCCTGTACAGGGATACCGGGGAGCTGTTTTTT.

This CDR3 reads CATSRGPQGTGNTGELFF. The CDR3 region has the DNA TGTGCCACCAGCCGAGGGCCCCAGGGGACAGGGAACACCGGGGAGCTGTTTTTT. This chain joins TRBV15 and TRBJ2-2; TRBD1 agrees at 8 bases. Per germline, CDR1 LNHNV and CDR2 YYDKDF (reference sequence). V gave up 5 bases and J gave up 1 base; unmatched junction bases: 12. The CDR3 covers 18 residues.

The chain joins TRBV19 to TRBJ1-1, with unresolved D. CDR1 is LNHDA and CDR2 is SQIVND in the germline V gene (reference sequence). The V end was cut by 3 bases, the J end by 0 bases, with 8 bases between. The CDR3 sequence is 14 residues long. The CDR3, as DNA: TGTGCCAGTAGTATTCCTACGATGAACACTGAAGCTTTCTTT. Protein product: CASSIPTMNTEAFF.

The chain uses TRBV7-2 and TRBJ2-1; D gene unclear. V gave up 1 base and J gave up 6 bases, with 13 bases separating them. The CDR3 length is 15 residues. Germline lookup yields CDR1 SGHTA and CDR2 FQGNSA. The CDR3 nucleotides are TGTGCCAGCAGCTTAGGAGCGACTTCTTTCAATGAGCAGTTCTTC. Translating it yields CASSLGATSFNEQFF.

This chain uses TRBV15 with TRBJ1-1; 7 bases agree with TRBD1. CDR3 length equals 15 residues. In germline, CDR1 is LNHNV, CDR2 YYDKDF (reference sequence). Trimming took 1 base from V and 5 from J; bases not matched to a gene: 7. CDR3 in amino acids: CATSRGGGGDTEAFF. The CDR3 DNA reads TGTGCCACCAGCAGAGGAGGGGGCGGGGATACTGAAGCTTTCTTT.

This rearrangement joins TRBV15 to TRBJ2-1; possibly TRBD2 for D (6 bases). The germline V gene has CDR1 LNHNV and CDR2 YYDKDF (reference sequence). The CDR3 length is 18 residues. V was cut by 0 bases and J by 3 bases, with 18 bases left in between. The CDR3 region has the DNA TGTGCCACCAGCAGAGAGGAGGGGTTTCACTCGCTCTACAATGAGCAGTTCTTC. It specifies CATSREEGFHSLYNEQFF.

V gene TRBV6-5 combines with J gene TRBJ2-1; D is unresolved. CDR1 and CDR2 (germline): MNHEY, SVGAGI. V lost 8 bases and J lost 0, with 14 bases in between. CDR3 size: 15 residues. CDR3 DNA: TGTGCCAGCGGCGGATCCAGCCTCTCCTACAATGAGCAGTTCTTC. Amino acids: CASGGSSLSYNEQFF.

The rearrangement links TRBV5-5 to TRBJ2-7; D may be TRBD1 (6 bases). Germline values: CDR1 SGHKS, CDR2 YYEKEE (reference sequence). This CDR3 spans 15 amino acids. V lost 0 bases and J lost 2, with 12 bases in between. CDR3 sequence reads: CASSLGRDNTYEQYF. Here the CDR3 DNA reads TGTGCCAGCAGCTTGGGCCGGGACAACACCTACGAGCAGTACTTC.

V gene TRBV9 combines with J gene TRBJ2-1; weak D call: TRBD1 (6 bases). The V end was cut by 0 bases, the J end by 1 base, with 11 bases between. The CDR3 has 16 amino acids. Germline V gene lookup returns CDR1 SGDLS and CDR2 YYNGEE. In DNA form, the CDR3 reads TGTGCCAGCAGCGTAGAAGGGGGACCATCCTACAATGAGCAGTTCTTC. Translation gives CASSVEGGPSYNEQFF.

The chain has TRBV19 and TRBJ1-2; 7 bases line up with TRBD1. The CDR3 runs 14 residues. CDR1 LNHDA and CDR2 SQIVND come from the germline V gene (reference sequence). Trimming took 6 bases from V and 4 from J; bases not matched to a gene: 8. The CDR3 loop is CASSDGQAFYGYTF. CDR3 sequence (DNA): TGTGCCAGTAGCGATGGACAGGCCTTCTATGGCTACACCTTC.

The genes are TRBV30 and TRBJ1-2; the D is unclear. The CDR3 contains 11 residues. Germline V gives CDR1 GTSNPN, CDR2 SVGIG (reference sequence). Trimming took off 3 bases at V and 1 base at J, with 3 bases between the two ends. CDR3 amino acids: CAWSGNYGYTF. DNA of the CDR3: TGTGCCTGGAGCGGTAACTATGGCTACACCTTC.

V usage is TRBV27 and J usage is TRBJ2-7, with D tentatively TRBD1 (5 bases). The CDR3 is made up of 13 amino acids. The V end lost 6 bases, the J end lost 0 bases, and 9 bases lay between the germline ends. Germline V gene lookup returns CDR1 MNHEY and CDR2 SMNVEV (reference sequence). This chain's CDR3 is CASRTTGSYEQYF. CDR3 DNA: TGTGCCAGCAGAACTACAGGCTCCTACGAGCAGTACTTC.

The chain recombines TRBV28 with TRBJ2-5; 12 bases line up with TRBD2. With V trimmed by 2 bases and J by 5 bases, 0 bases remained unmatched. Germline V gene lookup returns CDR1 MDHEN and CDR2 SYDVKM. This CDR3 comprises 14 residues. CDR3 nucleotides: TGTGCCAGCAGTTTACTAGCGGGAGGGGAGACCCAGTACTTC. It translates to CASSLLAGGETQYF.

The chain uses TRBV5-1 and TRBJ2-7; 9 bases align to TRBD1. This CDR3 region has 19 residues. Germline V CDR1 and CDR2: SGHRS, YFSETQ. After removal of 2 bases from V and 3 bases from J, the junction contained 18 bases not matched to a gene. CDR3 region: CASSFVFLAQGQGFYEQYF. The CDR3 bases are TGCGCCAGCAGCTTTGTTTTTTTAGCCCAGGGACAGGGCTTCTACGAGCAGTACTTC. The full variable domain, completed using reference TRBV5-1 and TRBJ2-7, is KAGVTQTPRYLIKTRGQQVTLSCSPISGHRSVSWYQQTPGQGLQFLFEYFSETQRNKGNFPGRFSGRQFSNSRSEMNVSTLELGDSALYLCASSFVFLAQGQGFYEQYFGPGTRLTVT.

The chain combines TRBV5-6 with TRBJ2-7, with 7 bases that match TRBD2. The V segment lost 3 bases and the J segment 3 bases; nucleotides outside the gene matches: 12. Germline V gene data show CDR1 as SGHDT and CDR2 as YYEEEE. The length of the CDR3 is 16 residues. The CDR3 is CASSWSRAGEIYEQYF. In DNA, the CDR3 is TGTGCCAGCAGCTGGTCTCGGGCGGGAGAAATCTACGAGCAGTACTTC.

The rearrangement links TRBV6-5 to TRBJ2-7, with TRBD1 as a possible D gene (5 bases). The CDR3 runs 16 residues. The germline gives CDR1 MNHEY, CDR2 SVGAGI. V lost 0 bases and J lost 1, with 13 bases in between. For the CDR3, the DNA is TGTGCCAGCAGTTACTCGTCTGGTCCAGGGTCCTACGAGCAGTACTTC. Protein sequence: CASSYSSGPGSYEQYF.

The chain employs TRBV5-6 and TRBJ2-5, with unresolved D. Trimming pared 4 bases from V and 1 base from J, leaving 5 bases between. The CDR3 runs 12 residues. Per germline, CDR1 SGHDT and CDR2 YYEEEE. CDR3 in DNA: TGTGCCAGCAGCGAGGTCCAAGAGACCCAGTACTTC. This encodes CASSEVQETQYF.